Below, 6 T cell receptor beta chains from the same sample are listed, as sequenced in a study of blood T cell repertoires in COVID-19. TCRdb keeps only in-frame clones here, not all; method: immunoSEQ multiplex PCR. The top ten clones hold roughly 9.1% of a sample with around 140,000 clones, under 90% of them seen once. The sequenced sample consisted of peripheral blood. These receptors originate from a woman in her sixties or seventies with active or convalescent COVID-19.

V gene TRBV7-6 combines with J gene TRBJ2-3; 11 nucleotides match TRBD2. Per the germline V gene, CDR1 is SGHVS and CDR2 is FNYEAQ. V dropped 2 bases and J dropped 6; count of bases not matched to a gene: 4. The CDR3 contains 15 residues. The CDR3 is CASSLLAGGIDTQYF. The DNA for the CDR3 is TGTGCCAGCAGCTTATTAGCGGGAGGGATTGATACGCAGTATTTT.

This chain uses TRBV7-2 with TRBJ1-1; 8 nucleotides line up with TRBD1. The CDR3 consists of 15 residues. Germline V gives CDR1 SGHTA, CDR2 FQGNSA. V trimming: 5 bases; J trimming: 7 bases; junction bases outside the gene matches: 12. The CDR3 is CASSLTGATGVEAFF. For the CDR3, the DNA is TGTGCCAGCAGCCTGACAGGGGCCACGGGGGTTGAAGCTTTCTTT. The complete variable domain, with remaining parts taken from reference TRBV7-2 and TRBJ1-1, reads GAGVSQSPSNKVTEKGKDVELRCDPISGHTALYWYRQSLGQGLEFLIYFQGNSAPDKSGLPSDRFSAERTGGSVSTLTIQRTQQEDSAVYLCASSLTGATGVEAFFGQGTRLTVV.

V gene TRBV6-2 or TRBV6-3 combines with J gene TRBJ1-3, with a weak D call TRBD1 (6 bases). The CDR3 runs 17 residues. Trimming pared 5 bases from V and 1 base from J, leaving 18 bases between. Germline lookup yields CDR1 MNHEY and CDR2 SVGEGT. The CDR3 protein is CASSLTTGSFSGNTIYF. As DNA, the CDR3 is TGTGCCAGCAGTCTCACAACAGGGTCTTTTTCTGGAAACACCATATATTTT.

The rearrangement links TRBV28 to TRBJ1-4; D is possibly TRBD1 (6 bases). CDR1 and CDR2 from the germline V gene are MDHEN and SYDVKM. V gave up 7 bases and J gave up 8 bases, with 17 bases separating them. The CDR3 sequence is 14 residues long. This CDR3 is CASTSFPQGEKLFF. In DNA, the CDR3 is TGTGCCAGCACCAGCTTTCCGCAGGGGGAAAAACTGTTTTTT.

This chain joins TRBV5-1 and TRBJ2-5; 7 bases map to TRBD1. CDR3 size: 16 residues. V gave up 0 bases and J gave up 4 bases; unmatched junction bases: 9. Germline V gives CDR1 SGHRS, CDR2 YFSETQ. CDR3 in DNA: TGCGCCAGCAGCTTGGGGAACGAGGGGGCCGGAGAGACCCAGTACTTC. Translated, it gives CASSLGNEGAGETQYF.

Only a few counts were recorded for this clone. This chain connects TRBV7-2 to TRBJ2-2; D is unresolved. This CDR3 comprises 13 residues. Per germline, CDR1 SGHTA and CDR2 FQGNSA. Between the trimmed V and J ends, which lost 5 bases and 5 bases, there was a span of 9 bases. The CDR3 loop is CASSRYGTGELFF. In DNA form, the CDR3 reads TGTGCCAGCAGCCGATACGGGACCGGGGAGCTGTTTTTT.